The sequence of this T cell receptor (beta chain) was determined in a study of T-cell memory formation after mild COVID-19. Germline V gene data show CDR1 as MNHEY and CDR2 as SMNVEV (reference sequence). This CDR3 spans 15 amino acids. With 6 bases removed from V and 0 bases from J, the gap between germline ends came to 12 bases. Study findings and constraints: The pre-infection memory compartment contained some responding clones, suggesting cross-reactive memory joined.

Notes on this clonotype: Its specificity is not known.

TCRdb fed the 5' RACE reads into MiXCR, producing one record per CDR3 protein. The sample lists around 420,000 distinct CDR3 sequences, roughly a quarter occurring once. The chain recombines TRBV27 with TRBJ1-5; D unresolved. Sample: PBMCs or a T cell subset sorted from them (not recorded which). This TCR was recovered from an adult woman who had mild COVID-19 (a few samples of this study predate the infection). Cell type and time point are not known. This CDR3 reads CASSMIPPSNQPQHF. The CDR3, as DNA: TGTGCCAGCAGCATGATACCTCCTAGCAATCAGCCCCAGCATTTT.